A selection of T cell receptor beta chains follows, all from one sample in a study of CD8 T cells in Susac syndrome. Each CDR3 protein gets one entry after TCRdb re-called the immunoSEQ multiplex PCR reads with MiXCR. The data contain roughly 140,000 distinct CDR3 sequences, around 95% of them singletons. Sequences were obtained from CD8+ T cells from PBMCs. The receptors here all came from a human donor with multiple sclerosis. CDR3s include the opening cysteine and the closing phenylalanine or tryptophan. D genes are given only for firm matches. Clone size, where shown, is once, few, many, or a class for clones that have expanded.

>TRBV2|15|-|TRBD1|TRBJ2-1
CASSGGQVTYNEQFF
TGTGCCAGCAGTGGCGGACAGGTCACCTACAATGAGCAGTTCTTC
>TRBV3-1|14|-|-|TRBJ1-1
CASRIDRANTEAFF
TGTGCCAGCAGGATAGACAGAGCTAACACTGAAGCTTTCTTT
>TRBV29-1|12|-|-|TRBJ1-1
CSVDDRSREAFF
TGCAGCGTTGACGACAGGAGCCGTGAAGCTTTCTTT
>TRBV7-9|13|-|-|TRBJ2-2
CAPRAENTGELFF
TGTGCCCCCCGGGCGGAGAACACCGGGGAGCTGTTTTTT
>TRBV9|15|-|TRBD2|TRBJ2-1
CASSVESGGAGEQFF
TGTGCCAGCAGCGTAGAGAGCGGGGGGGCGGGTGAGCAGTTCTTC
>TRBV20-1|14|-|-|TRBJ1-5
CSALNRYSNQPQHF
TGCAGTGCTCTCAACAGGTATAGCAATCAGCCCCAGCATTTT
>TRBV12-3/TRBV12-4|15|once|-|TRBJ2-5
CASSFSRGSEETQYF
TGTGCCAGCAGTTTCTCTCGGGGTTCCGAAGAGACCCAGTACTTC
>TRBV12-3/TRBV12-4|13|-|-|TRBJ2-1
CASSDLADNEQFF
TGTGCCAGCAGCGACCTGGCCGACAATGAGCAGTTCTTC
>TRBV2|15|-|-|TRBJ2-1
CASSDSRLGHNEQFF
TGTGCCAGCAGTGACTCTAGGTTGGGCCACAATGAGCAGTTCTTC
>TRBV27|15|-|TRBD1|TRBJ1-5
CASNRDRDSNQPQHF
TGTGCCAGCAACCGTGACAGGGATAGCAATCAGCCCCAGCATTTT